Below, one T cell receptor (beta chain) is given with its context. Its antigen is undetermined. The junction differs from germline at one of its ends, possibly a read error. Amplified TCR beta CDR3 regions came from RNA transcripts. HTBI primers were employed in a first-round RT-PCR of the TCR CDR3. MiXCR, run by TCRdb on the multiplex PCR reads, gives a single entry per CDR3 protein. The sample includes 450,000 to 700,000 distinct CDR3 sequences, around 46% of them seen just once. The entry originates in a study of T cells in Graves' hyperthyroidism and ophthalmopathy. Findings and limits, study-wide: In simple terms, a model built on 13 V-J features told ophthalmopathy apart from stable hyperthyroidism. Appearing also in blood were most of the thyroid clonotypes expanded above 0.001.

Germline V gene sequence: CDR1 DFQATT, CDR2 SNEGSKA (reference sequence). The CDR3 is 13 amino acids. The study excluded patients with uncontrolled infection, other autoimmune disease, pregnancy or lactation. Specimen: peripheral blood or thyroid tissue (not recorded which). V is TRBV20-1 and J is TRBJ1-1; TRBD1 might be the D (5 bases). This receptor was obtained from an adult woman with Graves' disease, either hyperthyroidism or ophthalmopathy (not recorded which). The CDR3 protein is CSARRQMSTGAFF. Here the CDR3 DNA reads TGCAGTGCTAGAAGACAGATGAGCACTGGAGCTTTCTTT.